This T cell receptor (beta chain) emerged from a study of blood T cell repertoires in COVID-19. About the research overall: Collection of acute and convalescent COVID-19 samples took place in the United States, Italy and Spain. Sources were T cells, B-cell-depleted T cells, or PBMCs; the material itself was cDNA or gDNA.

V shed 2 bases, J shed 10 bases, and the junction held 7 bases outside the gene matches. This CDR3 spans 13 amino acids. The germline V gene encodes CDR1 MDHEN and CDR2 SYDVKM. In the study's own analysis: Amplification from reference gene primers served as the basis for estimated nucleated cell counts. Data came from immunoSEQ multiplex PCR; TCRdb stores just in-frame clones and leaves some out. V, J and clone size reflect that table, while D and trimming were determined from the DNA. The sample includes tens of thousands of clones, about nine tenths of them seen just once. Sequencing was done on a sample of peripheral blood. This receptor was identified in a human donor in a cohort sampled during active COVID-19. J is TRBJ1-1 and V is TRBV28, with TRBD1 identical over 7 bases. The CDR3 DNA follows: TGTGCCAGCAGTTTAGGGACAGCCTCGGGAGCTTTCTTT. Amino acid sequence: CASSLGTASGAFF. The variable domain in full, completed from reference TRBV28 and TRBJ1-1, reads DVKVTQSSRYLVKRTGEKVFLECVQDMDHENMFWYRQDPGLGLRLIYFSYDVKMKEKGDIPEGYSVSREKKERFSLILESASTNQTSMYLCASSLGTASGAFFGQGTRLTVV.